This entry concerns a single TCR beta chain. Profiling relied on immunoSEQ multiplex PCR, and the TCRdb table lists in-frame clones only, not all of them. The sample lists 300,000 to 450,000 clones, 85% occurring once. This sample was included in a study of blood T cell repertoires in COVID-19. The germline gives CDR1 LNHNV, CDR2 YYDKDF (reference sequence). The V gene end was trimmed by 0 bases and the J gene end by 4 bases; junction bases not matched to a gene: 6. The CDR3 covers 16 residues. The source material was peripheral blood. This receptor was obtained from a woman between 18 and 29 years old with acute or convalescent COVID-19. The rearrangement links TRBV15 to TRBJ1-5; TRBD1 aligns across 7 bases. CDR3 coding DNA: TGTGCCACCAGCAGAGAGGGGGAGACAGGGAATCAGCCCCAGCATTTT. It is translated as CATSREGETGNQPQHF. Filled out from reference TRBV15 and TRBJ1-5, the complete variable domain reads DAMVIQNPRYQVTQFGKPVTLSCSQTLNHNVMYWYQQKSSQAPKLLFHYYDKDFNNEADTPDNFQSRRPNTSFCFLDIRSPGLGDTAMYLCATSREGETGNQPQHFGDGTRLSIL.